The clone carrying this T cell receptor beta chain came up many times. Amplification targeted TCR beta CDR3 regions from RNA transcripts. Using the HTBI primer set, a first-round RT-PCR was run on the TCR CDR3. A single record per CDR3 protein comes from TCRdb applying MiXCR to the multiplex PCR reads. The sample comprises approximately 600,000 distinct CDR3 sequences, roughly 20% of which are singletons, and approximately 30% rests with the top ten. The germline V and J ends were trimmed by 8 bases and 0 bases, with 10 bases remaining between them. The CDR3 contains 13 residues. Germline CDR1 MDHEN, CDR2 SYDVKM. These data originate in a study of T cells in Graves' hyperthyroidism and ophthalmopathy.

This clonotype was obtained from a man aged 25 to 45 with Graves' ophthalmopathy. The sequenced material came from blood. V gene TRBV28 combines with J gene TRBJ1-2; D is uncertain. CDR3 DNA: TGTGCCAGCCGAGAACCTGCTAACTATGGCTACACCTTC. This gives the protein CASREPANYGYTF.